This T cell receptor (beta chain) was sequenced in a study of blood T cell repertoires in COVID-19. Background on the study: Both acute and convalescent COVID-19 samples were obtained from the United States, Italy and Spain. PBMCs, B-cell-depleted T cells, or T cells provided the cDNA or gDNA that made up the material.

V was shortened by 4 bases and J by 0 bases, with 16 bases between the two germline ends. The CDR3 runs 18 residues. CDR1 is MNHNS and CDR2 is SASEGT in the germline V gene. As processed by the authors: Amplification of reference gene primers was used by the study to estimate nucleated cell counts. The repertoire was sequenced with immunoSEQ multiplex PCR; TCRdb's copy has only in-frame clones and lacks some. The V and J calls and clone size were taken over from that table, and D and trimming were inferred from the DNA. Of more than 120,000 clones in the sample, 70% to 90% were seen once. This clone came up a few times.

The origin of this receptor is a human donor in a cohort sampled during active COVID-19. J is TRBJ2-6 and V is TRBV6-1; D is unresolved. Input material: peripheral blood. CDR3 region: CASSGPKTPSSGANVLTF. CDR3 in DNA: TGTGCCAGCAGTGGGCCCAAGACTCCCAGCTCTGGGGCCAACGTCCTGACTTTC.